Each of the 32 T cell receptor beta chains below was sequenced from the same sample in a study of beta chain features in type 1 diabetes. Study-wide points: In every one of the four CD4+ subsets, TCRB CDR3s were moderately but significantly shorter in Type 1 diabetes patients.

What these receptors recognize is not known. What was sequenced were expressed TCRB transcripts, since all of the isolated RNA had been reverse transcribed. The data were produced by immunoSEQ multiplex PCR, yet TCRdb's version contains in-frame clones alone and is incomplete. The sample consists of more than 100,000 clones, 9% of them appearing once. Sample: central memory CD4+ T cells from blood. Every receptor here comes from a man aged 25-45 years with type 1 diabetes.

This clone has only a few counts. The chain has TRBV5-6 and TRBJ2-5; perhaps TRBD2 as D (5 bases). V was shortened by 2 bases and J by 3 bases, with 11 bases between the two germline ends. The CDR3 consists of 14 residues. Germline assignment: CDR1 SGHDT and CDR2 YYEEEE. CDR3 sequence (DNA): TGTGCCAGCAGCTTTTCCGGGGTTGAAGAGACCCAGTACTTC. This codes for CASSFSGVEETQYF.

This chain joins TRBV19 and TRBJ2-3, with D possibly TRBD1 on 6 matching bases. CDR3 length equals 14 residues. Trimming took off 1 base at V and 6 bases at J, with 11 bases between the two ends. From germline, CDR1 is LNHDA and CDR2 SQIVND (reference sequence). CDR3 bases: TGTGCCAGTAGTATAGTCGCGAGGGGGGATACGCAGTATTTT. Amino acid sequence: CASSIVARGDTQYF.

The chain uses TRBV2 and TRBJ2-1, with D uncertain. V was pared by 8 bases and J by 0 bases, with 14 bases between. CDR3 length equals 15 residues. CDR1 and CDR2 from the germline V gene are SNHLY and FYNNEI. The CDR3 region has the DNA TGTGCCAGCGGGTTAGCCGCCAGCTCCTACAATGAGCAGTTCTTC. Protein: CASGLAASSYNEQFF.

The V and J genes are TRBV11-2 and TRBJ2-3; 8 nucleotides align to TRBD1. V lost 7 bases to trimming and J lost 3 bases; unmatched junction nucleotides: 15. Germline V gives CDR1 SGHAT, CDR2 FQNNGV. This CDR3 has 17 residues. CDR3 bases: TGTGCCAGCACCCAGGGGGCCGGGACCTACGCAACAGATACGCAGTATTTT. It is translated as CASTQGAGTYATDTQYF. Variable domain in full (rest from reference TRBV11-2 and TRBJ2-3): EAGVAQSPRYKIIEKRQSVAFWCNPISGHATLYWYQQILGQGPKLLIQFQNNGVVDDSQLPKDRFSAERLKGVDSTLKIQPAKLEDSAVYLCASTQGAGTYATDTQYFGPGTRLTVL.

A few counts support this clone. This chain links TRBV5-1 with TRBJ1-5; no firm D call. Deletions cut 4 bases from V and 2 bases from J, with 10 bases between. The CDR3 covers 14 residues. Germline CDR1 SGHRS, CDR2 YFSETQ. In nucleotides, the CDR3 is TGCGCCAGCAGCACCGGGGAGGGCAATCAGCCCCAGCATTTT. Its translation: CASSTGEGNQPQHF.

This rearrangement joins TRBV6-5 to TRBJ1-4, with unresolved D. Per germline, CDR1 MNHEY and CDR2 SVGAGI. CDR3 length equals 14 residues. Deletions cut 2 bases from V and 7 bases from J, with 11 bases between. The CDR3 DNA reads TGTGCCAGCAGTTACCGGGTTCCTTTTGAAAAACTGTTTTTT. As protein: CASSYRVPFEKLFF.

The J gene is TRBJ1-5, the V gene TRBV7-2, with 9 bases fitting TRBD1. The CDR3 loop spans 14 amino acids. V shed 5 bases, J shed 4 bases, and the junction held 3 bases outside the gene matches. From germline, CDR1 is SGHTA and CDR2 FQGNSA. In nucleotides, the CDR3 is TGTGCCAGCAGCATGACAGGGGGTAATCAGCCCCAGCATTTT. This gives the protein CASSMTGGNQPQHF.

Points on this clone: The junction does not match germline at one end; this may be a read error. The genes are TRBV7-7 and TRBJ2-3, with 8 nucleotides matching TRBD2. The CDR3 has 19 residues. Germline assignment: CDR1 SSHAT and CDR2 FNYEAQ (reference sequence). Written as DNA, the CDR3 is TGTGCTAGCAGCTTGCCTGTAGCGGGGACTAAGGGGGGCACAGATACGCAGTATTTT. Protein sequence: CASSLPVAGTKGGTDTQYF. Full variable domain (remainder filled in from reference TRBV7-7 and TRBJ2-3): GAGVSQSPRYKVTKRGQDVTLRCDPISSHATLYWYQQALGQGPEFLTYFNYEAQPDKSGLPSDRFSAERPEGSISTLTIQRTEQRDSAMYRCASSLPVAGTKGGTDTQYFGPGTRLTVL.

The V call is TRBV2, the J call TRBJ1-3; 9 bases map to TRBD1. J lost 8 bases, V lost 3 bases, and 5 bases had no gene match. The germline V gene encodes CDR1 SNHLY and CDR2 FYNNEI. The CDR3 has 14 residues. Here the CDR3 DNA reads TGTGCCAGCAGTGACACAGGGGGCGGAGACACCATATATTTT. Residues: CASSDTGGGDTIYF.

This clone was observed a few times. V usage is TRBV5-4 and J usage is TRBJ1-2; 9 bases match TRBD1. V gave up 6 bases and J gave up 6 bases; unmatched junction bases: 9. From germline, CDR1 is SGHNT and CDR2 YYREEE (reference sequence). The CDR3 consists of 14 residues. CDR3 loop: CASTIRTGGDGYTF. The CDR3 DNA follows: TGTGCCAGCACAATCCGTACAGGGGGCGATGGCTACACCTTC.

This clone was seen only a few times. This chain links TRBV4-3 with TRBJ2-5; 9 bases agree with TRBD1. V shed 4 bases, J shed 7 bases, and the junction held 10 bases outside the gene matches. The CDR3 is 15 residues long. Germline-derived CDR1 and CDR2 are LGHNA and YSLEER. In DNA form, the CDR3 reads TGCGCCAGCAGCCCGAGGGACAGGGAGGCTGGGACCCAGTACTTC. Translating gives CASSPRDREAGTQYF.

A few counts support this clone. CDR3 bases: TGTGCCAGCAGACTGGGACAGACTAATGAAAAACTGTTTTTT. This encodes CASRLGQTNEKLFF. This rearrangement joins TRBV28 to TRBJ1-4, with TRBD1 identical over 7 bases. The CDR3 spans 14 residues. Germline values: CDR1 MDHEN, CDR2 SYDVKM. V gave up 6 bases and J gave up 2 bases; unmatched junction bases: 3.

On this clone itself: This sample includes further DNA sequences coding for the same CDR3. The V call is TRBV29-1, the J call TRBJ2-3, with D maybe TRBD2 (5 bases). Trimming pared 3 bases from V and 4 bases from J, leaving 8 bases between. Germline CDR1 reads SQVTM; CDR2 reads ANQGSEA. The CDR3 extends over 12 amino acids. The CDR3, as DNA: TGCAGCGTTGAGGTCGGGGCAGATACGCAGTATTTT. This translates into CSVEVGADTQYF.

This clone was observed a handful of times. The chain employs TRBV4-1 and TRBJ1-4; 9 bases are a match to TRBD1. This CDR3 is 17 amino acids long. CDR1 and CDR2 (germline): MGHRA, YSYEKL. After removal of 1 base from V and 10 bases from J, the junction contained 13 bases not matched to a gene. CDR3 sequence (DNA): TGCGCCAGCAGCCAAGCGAGCCTACGGGACAGGGCCCGAAAACTGTTTTTT. Residues: CASSQASLRDRARKLFF.

This rearrangement joins TRBV7-6 to TRBJ2-7, with D perhaps matching TRBD1 (6 bases). Trimming stripped 5 bases from V and 1 base from J, with 12 bases between. The CDR3 spans 14 residues. Germline CDR1 and CDR2: SGHVS and FNYEAQ. In DNA form, the CDR3 reads TGTGCCAGCAGCACCCGACAGGAGTCCTACGAGCAGTACTTC. Protein product: CASSTRQESYEQYF.

The chain employs TRBV10-3 and TRBJ2-5, with 10 positions matching TRBD1. There are 12 residues in the CDR3. Germline assignment: CDR1 ENHRY and CDR2 SYGVKD. The trim removed 11 bases at V and 7 bases at J, leaving 7 bases unmatched. CDR3 residues: CASRGTGVTQYF. For the CDR3, the DNA is TGTGCCTCCAGGGGGACAGGGGTGACCCAGTACTTC.

This clone was counted between two and nine times. This chain connects TRBV28 to TRBJ2-1; D ambiguous. The CDR3 runs to 13 residues. Trimming took 1 base from V and 7 from J, leaving 8 bases between them. Germline V lookup: CDR1 MDHEN, CDR2 SYDVKM. The CDR3 reads CASSLSQKNEQFF. CDR3 bases: TGTGCCAGCAGTTTATCCCAGAAAAATGAGCAGTTCTTC.

This clone was seen a few times. This chain's CDR3 is CSARDEVQFF. The CDR3 region has the DNA TGCAGTGCCCGCGATGAGGTGCAGTTCTTC. The J gene is TRBJ2-1, the V gene TRBV20-1, with D hard to call. Germline CDR1 DFQATT, CDR2 SNEGSKA (reference sequence). There are 10 residues in the CDR3. V was pared by 6 bases and J by 12 bases, with 12 bases between.

Only a few counts were recorded for this clone. This sequence joins TRBV2 and TRBJ2-5, with D perhaps TRBD1 (6 bases). Germline CDR1 reads SNHLY; CDR2 reads FYNNEI. This CDR3 is built from 12 residues. The V gene lost 8 bases and the J gene lost 5 bases, with 12 bases spanning the gap. CDR3 residues: CASLIQGETQYF. The CDR3 DNA reads TGTGCCAGCCTAATCCAGGGGGAGACCCAGTACTTC.

J is TRBJ1-2 and V is TRBV4-3, with 8 bases identical to TRBD1. The CDR3 sequence is 17 residues long. V was pared by 0 bases and J by 5 bases, with 11 bases of the junction left unmatched. Germline assignment: CDR1 LGHNA and CDR2 YSLEER. The CDR3, as DNA: TGCGCCAGCAGCCAAGACTACCAACCCGGGACAGGATATGGCTACACCTTC. Translating it yields CASSQDYQPGTGYGYTF.

CDR3 sequence reads: CASSVAQQETQYF. CDR3 DNA: TGTGCCAGCAGCGTAGCACAGCAAGAGACCCAGTACTTC. V and J are TRBV9 and TRBJ2-5; D gene unclear. This CDR3 region has 13 residues. Germline V gives CDR1 SGDLS, CDR2 YYNGEE. Trimming stripped 0 bases from V and 2 bases from J, with 5 bases between.

This clone was picked up a small number of times. The V and J genes are TRBV6-1 and TRBJ2-4; D call uncertain. The V and J ends lost 3 bases and 1 base respectively, with 7 bases between them. The CDR3 sequence is 14 residues long. The germline V gene has CDR1 MNHNS and CDR2 SASEGT. The DNA for the CDR3 is TGTGCCAGCAGTGAGAACTACGCCAAAAACATTCAGTACTTC. It translates to CASSENYAKNIQYF.

The CDR3 sequence: CASSLERTANHHNEQFF. CDR3 in DNA: TGTGCCAGCAGCTTAGAAAGGACAGCAAACCACCACAATGAGCAGTTCTTC. The gene calls are TRBV11-2 and TRBJ2-1; D might be TRBD1 (6 bases). CDR1 SGHAT and CDR2 FQNNGV come from the germline V gene. The CDR3 covers 17 residues. Trimming left V 0 bases short and J 5 bases short, with 17 bases between. Full variable domain (remainder filled in from reference TRBV11-2 and TRBJ2-1): EAGVAQSPRYKIIEKRQSVAFWCNPISGHATLYWYQQILGQGPKLLIQFQNNGVVDDSQLPKDRFSAERLKGVDSTLKIQPAKLEDSAVYLCASSLERTANHHNEQFFGPGTRLTVL.

The CDR3 loop is CASKGLTAYEQYF. CDR3 DNA sequence: TGCGCCAGCAAAGGACTGACGGCGTACGAGCAGTACTTC. This sequence joins TRBV10-2 and TRBJ2-7; perhaps TRBD2 as D (5 bases). The CDR3 is made up of 13 amino acids. CDR1 is WSHSY and CDR2 is SAAADI in the germline V gene. V was pared by 7 bases and J by 4 bases, with 14 bases between.

Only a few counts were recorded for this clone. The J gene is TRBJ1-6, the V gene TRBV2; 9 bases line up with TRBD1. The CDR3 consists of 14 residues. Germline assignment: CDR1 SNHLY and CDR2 FYNNEI. Losses at the gene ends were 10 bases for V and 10 bases for J; bases not matched to a gene: 11. CDR3 DNA sequence: TGTGCCACCCAGGGACAGGGCGGACGATCACCCCTCCACTTT. Protein sequence: CATQGQGGRSPLHF.

The V and J genes are TRBV28 and TRBJ2-1; possibly TRBD1 for D (6 bases). The CDR3 length is 16 residues. Germline CDR1 reads MDHEN; CDR2 reads SYDVKM. Deletions cut 4 bases from V and 5 bases from J, with 18 bases between. The CDR3 DNA sequence: TGTGCCAGCAGTTCCGGACAGAGCCGTGGGGACAATGAGCAGTTCTTC. As protein: CASSSGQSRGDNEQFF.

The rearrangement joins TRBV9 to TRBJ1-1; D gene uncertain. Germline values: CDR1 SGDLS, CDR2 YYNGEE. The CDR3 sequence is 15 residues long. V was clipped by 1 base and J by 0 bases, with 10 bases between them. CDR3 DNA sequence: TGTGCCAGCAGCGTAACGACGGGAGTGAACACTGAAGCTTTCTTT. It yields the protein CASSVTTGVNTEAFF.

The chain links TRBV15 to TRBJ2-7; TRBD2 matches 10 bases. Germline loops: CDR1 LNHNV, CDR2 YYDKDF (reference sequence). CDR3 size: 16 residues. V shed 0 bases and J 5 bases; nucleotides not matched to a gene: 7. The CDR3 is CATSRDGLAGADEQYF. For the CDR3, the DNA is TGTGCCACCAGCAGAGATGGGCTAGCGGGGGCTGACGAGCAGTACTTC. Filled out from reference TRBV15 and TRBJ2-7, the complete variable domain reads DAMVIQNPRYQVTQFGKPVTLSCSQTLNHNVMYWYQQKSSQAPKLLFHYYDKDFNNEADTPDNFQSRRPNTSFCFLDIRSPGLGDTAMYLCATSRDGLAGADEQYFGPGTRLTVT.

The sample holds a few counts of this clone. The chain recombines TRBV5-5 with TRBJ2-2; TRBD1 agrees at 7 bases. This CDR3 comprises 15 residues. Germline loops: CDR1 SGHKS, CDR2 YYEKEE (reference sequence). Trimming took 4 bases from V and 5 from J; bases not matched to a gene: 8. CDR3 nucleotides: TGTGCCAGCAGCGTACGAGGACAGGCGACCGGGGAGCTGTTTTTT. This gives the protein CASSVRGQATGELFF. Drawing the rest from reference TRBV5-5 and TRBJ2-2, the complete variable domain is DAGVTQSPTHLIKTRGQQVTLRCSPISGHKSVSWYQQVLGQGPQFIFQYYEKEERGRGNFPDRFSARQFPNYSSELNVNALLLGDSALYLCASSVRGQATGELFFGEGSRLTVL.

This clone was seen repeatedly, ten times or more. The CDR3 coding sequence is TGTGCCAGCAGCCGGACAGGGGATGGCAATCAGCCCCAGCATTTT. It specifies CASSRTGDGNQPQHF. The chain carries TRBV6-6 and TRBJ1-5; 9 bases are shared with TRBD1. This CDR3 is 15 amino acids long. Trimming took 6 bases from V and 2 from J; bases not matched to a gene: 5. Germline V CDR1 and CDR2: MNHNY, SVGAGI (reference sequence).

The J gene is TRBJ2-2, the V gene TRBV27; 12 bases fit TRBD1. Looked up from germline, CDR1 is MNHEY and CDR2 is SMNVEV (reference sequence). This CDR3 comprises 19 residues. V shed 3 bases, J shed 5 bases, and the junction held 13 bases outside the gene matches. The CDR3 region is CASSFNTPGQGARTGELFF. DNA for the CDR3: TGTGCCAGCAGTTTTAATACCCCGGGACAGGGGGCGAGGACCGGGGAGCTGTTTTTT.

This clone has a handful of counts. The CDR3 DNA is TGTGCCTTCTTTAGCGGGGGGGAAAGCACAGATACGCAGTATTTT. This translates into CAFFSGGESTDTQYF. V and J are TRBV30 and TRBJ2-3; 11 bases line up with TRBD2. Germline CDR1 is GTSNPN and CDR2 is SVGIG (reference sequence). The ends lost 7 bases at V and 0 bases at J; junction bases unmatched: 6. The CDR3 contains 15 residues.